The T cell receptor (beta chain) under discussion was sequenced for a study of cytomegalovirus exposure and HLA in healthy donors. The germline V gene has CDR1 MGHRA and CDR2 YSYEKL. The CDR3 has 15 amino acids. The ends were cut back, 0 bases at V and 6 bases at J, with 9 bases in the middle. Concerning this clone itself: No antigen is known for it.

With 60 Vbeta and 13 Jbeta primers, the PCR was carried out. Assay: immunoSEQ multiplex PCR; the TCRdb copy retains only in-frame clones and omits some. The profile shows 200,000 to 250,000 clones, around 80% of them singletons. Study-wide results and caveats: TCR association rates varied by HLA locus in a later analysis, with DRB1 highest and HLA-C lowest.

What was sequenced was PBMCs. V usage is TRBV4-1 and J usage is TRBJ1-6; a weak D match, TRBD1 (5 bases). This TCR was recovered from a man in his forties in good health and CMV-seronegative. This CDR3 reads CASSQERGINSPLHF. Here the CDR3 DNA reads TGCGCCAGCAGCCAAGAAAGGGGAATTAATTCACCCCTCCACTTT.